This T cell receptor (beta chain) is from a study of blood T cell repertoires in COVID-19. On the study more broadly: Acute-phase and convalescent COVID-19 samples originated in the United States, Italy and Spain. Sample material is recorded as cDNA or gDNA derived from T cells, B-cell-depleted T cells, or PBMCs.

This CDR3 is built from 14 residues. V dropped 7 bases and J dropped 5 bases, with 14 bases sitting between them. Per the germline V gene, CDR1 is SNHLY and CDR2 is FYNNEI. In the original analysis: Nucleated cell counts were estimated from reference gene primer amplification. Clones were sequenced by immunoSEQ multiplex PCR, and TCRdb holds only the in-frame ones, with some missing. V and J calls and clone size are copied from that table; D and trimming were computed from the DNA. This table holds about 280,000 clones, 70% to 90% found once. This clone was counted a single time. Sample: peripheral blood. The V call is TRBV2, the J call TRBJ2-2; tentatively, D is TRBD1 (5 bases). This TCR was sampled from a man aged 18 to 35 with active or convalescent COVID-19. This chain's CDR3 is CASIPEAGTGELFF. CDR3 sequence (DNA): TGTGCCAGCATCCCCGAGGCAGGGACCGGGGAGCTGTTTTTT.